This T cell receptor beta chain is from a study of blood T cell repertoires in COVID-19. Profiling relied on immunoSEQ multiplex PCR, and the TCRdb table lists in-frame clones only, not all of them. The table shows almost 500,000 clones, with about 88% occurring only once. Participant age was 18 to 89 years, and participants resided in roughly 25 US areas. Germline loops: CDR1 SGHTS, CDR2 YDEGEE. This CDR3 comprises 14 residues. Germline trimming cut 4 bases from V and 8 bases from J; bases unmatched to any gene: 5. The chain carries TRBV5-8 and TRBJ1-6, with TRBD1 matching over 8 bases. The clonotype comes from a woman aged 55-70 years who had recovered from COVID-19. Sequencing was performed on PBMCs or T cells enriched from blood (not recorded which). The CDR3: CASSTGQVYSPLHF. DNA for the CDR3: TGTGCCAGCAGCACGGGACAGGTTTATTCACCCCTCCACTTT.